These T cell receptor beta chains were read from a single sample in a study of blood T cells in healthy people across ages. TCRdb ran MiXCR on the 5' RACE reads and lists one entry per CDR3 protein. The table includes around 780,000 distinct CDR3 sequences, roughly 56% detected once. The sequencing sample was made of blood. All receptors derive from a man between 35 and 55 years old in good health. Both conserved end residues are part of each CDR3. A D gene is named only where the DNA matches it firmly. Some rows have no size entry. The others give once, few or many, or a class for an expanded clone.

>NA|TRBJ2-7|TRBV6-1|few|14
CASSEVGLYYEQYF
TGTGCCAGCAGTGAAGTGGGACTCTACTACGAGCAGTACTTC
>NA|TRBJ2-7|TRBV28|NA|16
CASSPRIPGQNYEQYF
TGTGCCAGCAGTCCACGCATACCCGGACAGAACTACGAGCAGTACTTC
>TRBD1|TRBJ1-6|TRBV4-1|NA|18
CASSQERDRGVLNSPLHF
TGCGCCAGCAGCCAGGAAAGGGACAGGGGCGTCTTAAATTCACCCCTCCACTTT
>NA|TRBJ1-5|TRBV7-2|NA|16
CASSLEFAYSNQPQHF
TGTGCCAGCAGCTTAGAGTTTGCCTATAGCAATCAGCCCCAGCATTTT
>TRBD2|TRBJ2-7|TRBV20-1|NA|12
CSAGTRNSEQYF
TGCAGTGCCGGGACTAGAAATAGCGAGCAGTACTTC
>NA|TRBJ2-4|TRBV12-3/TRBV12-4|NA|15
CVSSPKDGYKNIQYF
TGTGTCAGCAGTCCTAAGGACGGATACAAAAACATTCAGTACTTC
>NA|TRBJ2-7|TRBV28|NA|16
CASSLIGSGGSYEQYF
TGTGCTAGCAGTTTAATAGGCTCCGGTGGCTCCTACGAGCAGTACTTC
>TRBD2|TRBJ2-1|TRBV3-1|NA|13
CASSQGSGREQFF
TGTGCCAGCAGCCAGGGCAGCGGGAGGGAGCAGTTCTTC
>NA|TRBJ2-7|TRBV9|NA|18
CASSVALLGSGEIYEQYF
TGTGCCAGCAGCGTAGCCCTCCTGGGGAGCGGAGAAATATACGAGCAGTACTTC
>TRBD2|TRBJ2-2|TRBV6-2/TRBV6-3|NA|17
CASRPGLAGSSGGELFF
TGTGCCAGCAGACCGGGACTAGCGGGGAGCTCTGGCGGGGAGCTGTTTTTT
>TRBD1|TRBJ2-1|TRBV20-1|NA|15
CSARDAGTGNNEQFF
TGCAGTGCTAGAGACGCCGGGACAGGGAACAATGAGCAGTTCTTC
>NA|TRBJ2-1|TRBV5-1|NA|18
CASSSPSSRSGAYNEQFF
TGCGCCAGCAGCTCCCCTTCGAGTAGGAGCGGAGCCTACAATGAGCAGTTCTTC
>NA|TRBJ1-2|TRBV25-1|NA|12
CANSELSYGYTF
TGTGCCAACAGTGAATTGAGCTATGGCTACACCTTC
>NA|TRBJ1-1|TRBV11-3|NA|15
CASSPAETVNTEAFF
TGTGCCAGCAGCCCCGCGGAAACGGTGAACACTGAAGCTTTCTTT
>NA|TRBJ2-4|TRBV20-1|NA|15
CSASPRVLAKNIQYF
TGCAGTGCTAGTCCCCGGGTCCTAGCCAAAAACATTCAGTACTTC
>NA|TRBJ1-6|TRBV6-5|NA|15
CASRPGTPYNSPLHF
TGTGCCAGCAGACCCGGGACTCCCTATAATTCACCCCTCCACTTT
>TRBD2|TRBJ2-5|TRBV28|NA|15
CASSSPLGGQETQYF
TGTGCCAGCAGTTCCCCCCTGGGGGGGCAAGAGACCCAGTACTTC
>TRBD2|TRBJ2-3|TRBV3-1|NA|17
CASSQVSGGENTDTQYF
TGTGCCAGCAGCCAAGTGAGCGGGGGGGAGAACACAGATACGCAGTATTTT
>NA|TRBJ2-7|TRBV20-1|few|12
CSARRPSYEQYF
TGCAGTGCTAGACGACCATCCTACGAGCAGTACTTC
>TRBD2|TRBJ2-7|TRBV5-1|NA|15
CASSVRTSGTYEQYF
TGCGCCAGCAGCGTACGGACTAGCGGGACTTACGAGCAGTACTTC
>NA|TRBJ2-7|TRBV28|NA|17
CASSRDGRVLGSYEQYF
TGTGCCAGCAGTCGGGACGGGCGAGTCCTAGGCTCCTACGAGCAGTACTTC
>TRBD2|TRBJ2-5|TRBV11-2|NA|18
CASSLGSSGGAFSQTQYF
TGTGCCAGCAGCTTAGGATCTAGCGGGGGGGCCTTCAGCCAGACCCAGTACTTC
>TRBD1|TRBJ2-5|TRBV3-1|NA|12
CASRDRAETQYF
TGTGCCAGCCGGGACAGGGCCGAGACCCAGTACTTC
>TRBD1|TRBJ2-1|TRBV6-6|NA|12
CASTGAYNEQFF
TGTGCCAGTACAGGGGCCTACAATGAGCAGTTCTTC
>NA|TRBJ2-1|TRBV20-1|once|13
CSASGGTNNEQFF
TGCAGTGCTAGTGGCGGGACGAACAATGAGCAGTTCTTC
>NA|TRBJ2-7|TRBV28|NA|15
CASRPPGLHLHEQYF
TGTGCCAGCAGGCCCCCCGGGCTCCATCTCCACGAGCAGTACTTC
>NA|TRBJ1-6|TRBV27|NA|16
CASSSMGPGYNSPLHF
TGTGCCAGCAGTTCCATGGGACCCGGCTATAATTCACCCCTCCACTTT
>NA|TRBJ1-5|TRBV7-3|NA|13
CASSFQGNQPQHF
TGTGCCAGCAGCTTTCAGGGAAATCAGCCCCAGCATTTT
>TRBD2|TRBJ2-7|TRBV27|NA|15
CASRSLAGAYDEQYF
TGTGCCAGCAGGAGCCTAGCGGGAGCCTACGACGAGCAGTACTTC
>NA|TRBJ1-3|TRBV5-1|NA|14
CASSPVSSGNTIYF
TGCGCCAGCAGCCCAGTGAGCTCTGGAAACACCATATATTTT
>TRBD2|TRBJ2-7|TRBV28|NA|20
CASSLYGLADRLGSSYEQYF
TGTGCCAGCAGTCTCTACGGACTAGCGGACCGACTAGGGAGCTCCTACGAGCAGTACTTC
>TRBD2|TRBJ2-1|TRBV30|NA|13
CAWDSGRGNEQFF
TGTGCCTGGGATAGCGGGAGAGGCAATGAGCAGTTCTTC
>NA|TRBJ1-2|TRBV4-1|few|18
CASSQKKGFNIRLGGYTF
TGCGCCAGCAGCCAAAAAAAGGGGTTTAACATCAGGCTCGGCGGCTACACCTTC
>NA|TRBJ1-3|TRBV9|NA|17
CACSVAMEGRPGNTIYF
TGTGCCTGCAGCGTAGCTATGGAGGGGAGGCCTGGAAACACCATATATTTT
>TRBD1|TRBJ1-2|TRBV4-1|NA|15
CASSQDVQGAWGCTF
TGCGCCAGCAGCCAAGATGTACAGGGGGCTTGGGGCTGCACCTTC
>NA|TRBJ1-5|TRBV10-2|few|14
CASSGGGGNQPQHF
TGCGCCAGCAGTGGCGGGGGTGGGAATCAGCCCCAGCATTTT
>NA|TRBJ2-5|TRBV10-3|NA|15
CAISEDAADPRAQYF
TGTGCCATCAGTGAAGACGCAGCTGACCCAAGGGCCCAGTACTTC
>NA|TRBJ2-3|TRBV7-9|few|11
CASSFHYAQYF
TGTGCCAGCAGCTTCCATTACGCGCAGTATTTT
>NA|TRBJ2-7|TRBV7-2|few|13
CASSFSAPSEQYF
TGTGCCAGCAGCTTCTCAGCCCCCAGCGAGCAGTACTTC
>TRBD2|TRBJ2-5|TRBV9|NA|15
CASSLAVAGGETQYF
TGTGCCAGCAGCCTTGCAGTAGCGGGGGGGGAGACCCAGTACTTC
>TRBD1|TRBJ1-1|TRBV27|NA|16
CASSFYRGQLNTEAFF
TGTGCCAGCAGTTTTTACAGGGGGCAGCTTAACACTGAAGCTTTCTTT
>NA|TRBJ1-2|TRBV28|NA|14
CASTQDQSFYGYTF
TGTGCCAGCACCCAGGATCAATCCTTCTATGGCTACACCTTC
>TRBD2|TRBJ2-3|TRBV29-1|NA|15
CSVTVTGTNTDTQYF
TGCAGCGTAACGGTTACGGGGACTAACACAGATACGCAGTATTTT
>NA|TRBJ2-5|TRBV27|NA|15
CASSSSDRSLQTQYF
TGTGCCAGCAGTTCCTCGGACAGAAGCCTTCAGACCCAGTACTTC
>NA|TRBJ2-1|TRBV7-2|NA|15
CVSSLVGQPQSEQFF
TGTGTCAGCAGCTTAGTTGGACAGCCACAATCGGAGCAGTTCTTC
>TRBD1|TRBJ2-2|TRBV7-6|NA|15
CASSLDRGSTGELFF
TGTGCCAGCAGCTTGGACAGGGGGAGCACCGGGGAGCTGTTTTTT
>NA|TRBJ1-1|TRBV29-1|few|16
CSVDGLPRDRATEAFF
TGCAGCGTTGACGGCCTCCCCAGGGATCGTGCGACTGAAGCTTTCTTT
>NA|TRBJ1-2|TRBV24-1|once|17
CATSDSVPRNRDYGYTF
TGTGCCACCAGTGATTCCGTCCCGAGGAATCGGGACTATGGCTACACCTTC
>TRBD2|TRBJ2-3|TRBV11-2|NA|17
CASSLVLSGGFPNTQYF
TGTGCCAGCAGTTTAGTACTTAGCGGGGGCTTCCCGAATACGCAGTATTTT
>NA|TRBJ2-5|TRBV21-1|NA|16
CASRPSRRAGGETQYF
TGTGCCAGCCGACCATCTCGGCGGGCGGGAGGAGAGACCCAGTACTTC
>NA|TRBJ1-5|TRBV28|NA|14
CASSYQRGRQPQHF
TGTGCCAGCAGTTACCAAAGGGGCCGGCAGCCCCAGCATTTT
>TRBD2|TRBJ2-2|TRBV5-1|NA|16
CASSLLTSGATGELFF
TGCGCCAGCAGCCTACTGACTAGCGGGGCCACCGGGGAGCTGTTTTTT
>NA|TRBJ1-1|TRBV3-1|NA|17
CASSLSGLGGSPTEAFF
TGTGCCAGCAGTCTTTCTGGTCTCGGAGGGTCGCCCACTGAAGCTTTCTTT